This is a list of T cell receptor beta chains from one sample in a study of regulatory T cells in long-lasting Graves disease. TCRdb recomputed calls from the multiplex PCR reads with MiXCR, one row per CDR3 protein. The data hold 560,000 or so distinct CDR3 sequences, with about 16% observed a single time. These same data were also listed under a study on T cells in Graves' hyperthyroidism and ophthalmopathy.

This sample comprised peripheral blood mononuclear cells (PBMCs), obtained at new diagnosis, from a patient treated with antithyroid drugs. All receptors come from a man aged 18 to 29 with Graves disease. Each CDR3 is given with its conserved first and last residue. The D gene is left open where the match is weak. Clone size is shown for a subset of rows, as once, few, many or a class of expanded clone.

TRBD1 | TRBJ1-4 | TRBV7-9 | few | TGTGCCAGCAGCTTCCCGACGGCCGACAGGGTGGCCGAAAACAATGAAAAACTGTTTTTT | CASSFPTADRVAENNEKLFF
- | TRBJ2-5 | TRBV7-6 | many | TGTGCCAGCAGCTTGCCGGGGGTTCTCCAGTACTTC | CASSLPGVLQYF
TRBD2 | TRBJ2-3 | TRBV20-1 | - | TGCAGTGCTAGATCACTAGCGGACAGCACAGATACGCAGTATTTT | CSARSLADSTDTQYF
TRBD1 | TRBJ1-1 | TRBV29-1 | many | TGCAGAGTAGACAGGGGCGGATTGAACACTGAAGCTTTCTTT | CRVDRGGLNTEAFF
- | TRBJ2-5 | TRBV27 | many | TGTGCCAGCACCCCGGTTGGGGTCGCGGGAACTCAAGAGACCCAGTACTTC | CASTPVGVAGTQETQYF
- | TRBJ1-4 | TRBV7-8 | few | TGTGCCAGCAGCTCCCGGGGAGGGTATGAAAAACTGTTTTTT | CASSSRGGYEKLFF
- | TRBJ1-1 | TRBV7-2 | many | TGTGCCAGCAGTCGGGACCTGAGGTCTTTCTTT | CASSRDLRSFF
- | TRBJ2-1 | TRBV29-1 | many | TGCAGCGTTGACAGGGGAATTCCCAATGAGCAGTTCTTC | CSVDRGIPNEQFF
TRBD2 | TRBJ2-1 | TRBV20-1 | - | TGCAGTGCTAGAGATCAACTAGCGGGAGGTCCCTACAATGAGCAGTTCTTC | CSARDQLAGGPYNEQFF
TRBD2 | TRBJ2-5 | TRBV2 | many | TGTGCCACCCTTTTCCGGGGGGGTAAGCAAGAGACCCAGTACTTC | CATLFRGGKQETQYF
- | TRBJ2-7 | TRBV27 | few | TGTGCCAGCCGGGGTTTACGGGCCTACGAGCAGTACTTC | CASRGLRAYEQYF
- | TRBJ2-1 | TRBV5-1 | - | TGCGCCAGCAGCTTGGCTGGTGGGAATTACAATGAGCAGTTCTTC | CASSLAGGNYNEQFF
- | TRBJ2-7 | TRBV6-2/TRBV6-3 | - | TGTGCCAGCAGTGAGGCCGTCGGACACGTGTTATACGAGCAGTACTTC | CASSEAVGHVLYEQYF
TRBD2 | TRBJ2-1 | TRBV27 | many | TGTACTAGCGGGAGTAGCTCCTACAATGAGCAGTTCTTC | CTSGSSSYNEQFF
TRBD1 | TRBJ2-5 | TRBV2 | many | TGTGCCAGCAGTCCCCGGGACAGGCAAGAGACCCAGTACTTC | CASSPRDRQETQYF
- | TRBJ2-7 | TRBV12-3/TRBV12-4 | few | TGTGCCAGCAGTTTCTACGGGACATCCGCGGGTGAGCAGTACTTC | CASSFYGTSAGEQYF
TRBD2 | TRBJ2-7 | TRBV2 | many | TGTGCCAGCAGGAGCCAGAGCGGGAGTACCTACGAGCAGTACTTC | CASRSQSGSTYEQYF
TRBD2 | TRBJ2-1 | TRBV6-1 | - | TGTGCCAGCAGTGCCGGACTAGCGGGAGAAGGGGCTGAGCAGTTCTTC | CASSAGLAGEGAEQFF
TRBD1 | TRBJ2-1 | TRBV5-6 | many | TGTGCCAGCAGCGAGGGGGACAGGACCTACAATGAGCAGTTCTTC | CASSEGDRTYNEQFF
- | TRBJ2-7 | TRBV7-8 | - | TGTGCCAGCAGCCCAGCCCAGGGTACCTACGAGCAGTACTTC | CASSPAQGTYEQYF
TRBD2 | TRBJ2-5 | TRBV30 | many | TGTGCCTGGAGTGTGGGTAGCGGGTCCCAAGAGACCCAGTACTTC | CAWSVGSGSQETQYF
TRBD1 | TRBJ2-7 | TRBV10-3 | - | TGTGCCATCAGTCGGGACAGCGAAGCCTACGAGCAGTACTTC | CAISRDSEAYEQYF
TRBD1 | TRBJ1-2 | TRBV2 | many | TGTGCCAGCAGCGAACGACAGGGAGCGGATGGCTACACCTTC | CASSERQGADGYTF
TRBD2 | TRBJ2-3 | TRBV4-2 | - | TGTGCCAGCAGCCAACGCTGGACTAGCGGGACCCACACAGATACGCAGTATTTT | CASSQRWTSGTHTDTQYF
TRBD1 | TRBJ1-5 | TRBV27 | many | TGTGCCAGCAGTTCCTACAGGGGTTCCCTCAGCAATCAGCCCCAGCATTTT | CASSSYRGSLSNQPQHF
TRBD1 | TRBJ1-2 | TRBV20-1 | - | TGCAGTGCTCCGACAGGGGACAATGGCTACACCTTC | CSAPTGDNGYTF
- | TRBJ2-1 | TRBV18 | many | TGTGCCAGCTCACCACCCTCCCAGGGCTCGGATGAGCAGTTCTTC | CASSPPSQGSDEQFF
- | TRBJ2-6 | TRBV27 | many | TGTGCCAGCAGTTTGCTCCCCACAGGACCCTCTGGGGCCAACGTCCTGACTTTC | CASSLLPTGPSGANVLTF
TRBD1 | TRBJ1-1 | TRBV5-1 | - | TGCGCCAGCAGCTTGGATAGGACAGGGAGCACTGAAGCTTTCTTT | CASSLDRTGSTEAFF
TRBD1 | TRBJ1-1 | TRBV20-1 | - | TGCAGTGCTAGGGTCCCGGGGACAGACACTGAAGCTTTCTTT | CSARVPGTDTEAFF
TRBD2 | TRBJ2-7 | TRBV28 | - | TGTGCCAGCAGTTCTTTGGGACTAGCCCACGAGCAGTACTTC | CASSSLGLAHEQYF
- | TRBJ1-3 | TRBV12-3/TRBV12-4 | - | TGTGCCAGCAGTATTACAGGCACTGGAAACACCATATATTTT | CASSITGTGNTIYF
- | TRBJ1-1 | TRBV7-9 | few | TGTGCCAGCAGCTTAGGTTCCGGAGTAGAAGCTTTCTTT | CASSLGSGVEAFF
- | TRBJ2-1 | TRBV3-1 | many | TGTGCCAGCAGCCAAGAAAGGGGGGGGAGTCCTGAGCAGTTCTTC | CASSQERGGSPEQFF